This TCR beta chain stems from a study of CD8+ T cells in alopecia areata. Findings and caveats of the study: There was only one nonresponder, so it was unclear how baseline CD8+ expansion relates to response. Persistence in scalp and blood during tofacitinib was observed for many expanded lesional clones.

Stated treatment: oral pan-JAK inhibitor, 5-10 mg twice daily. This clone turned up a few times. What it binds is unknown. Following RNA extraction, reverse transcription yielded cDNA that acted as the sequencing template. TCRdb's table, derived via immunoSEQ multiplex PCR, lists solely in-frame clones and lacks some. The sample lists about 260,000 clones, 60% occurring once. Germline-derived CDR1 and CDR2 are SEHNR and FQNEAQ (reference sequence). Germline trimming cut 2 bases from V and 5 bases from J; bases unmatched to any gene: 2. The CDR3 is 14 amino acids. This rearrangement joins TRBV7-9 to TRBJ2-7; 11 bases fit TRBD1. The clonotype comes from a human donor with alopecia areata. The material was CD4+ T cells sorted from blood, obtained around week 54, from a patient treated with tofacitinib. CDR3 residues: CASSLWTGGNEQYF. CDR3 nucleotides: TGTGCCAGCAGCTTATGGACAGGGGGCAACGAGCAGTACTTC.